The rows below give T cell receptor beta chains drawn from one sample of a study of early T cells in non-severe SARS-CoV-2 infection. TCRdb itself ran the 5' RACE reads through MiXCR, one entry per CDR3 protein. Among 55,000 to 70,000 distinct CDR3 sequences listed, 12% were seen once. The sequencing sample was made of whole blood. Every receptor here comes from an adult who was a healthcare worker with PCR-confirmed SARS-CoV-2 infection or an uninfected control (not recorded which). Both conserved end residues are trimmed from each CDR3.

CDR3 protein	V gene
ASSFLLASGELF	TRBV12-3/TRBV12-4
ASRTTSNPDTQY	TRBV5-4
ASKTGFQPQH	TRBV12-3/TRBV12-4
ASGVTGLQETQY	TRBV12-5
ASSYPGGNQPQH	TRBV6-2/TRBV6-3
ASSDSTPIQLF	TRBV6-6
ASSGGGAMQTQY	TRBV2
ASSPLTGAYEQY	TRBV7-2
ASSDEANYGYT	TRBV6-4
ASSLAPETQY	TRBV7-2
ASSVVPENTEAF	TRBV9
ASSEGSNYGYT	TRBV6-1
ACGTGASSAPDTQY	TRBV30
ASSLVGAYNEQF	TRBV7-9
AWGSGNEKLF	TRBV30
ASSLSPGGPDYEQY	TRBV4-3
ASSWSRERHEQF	TRBV5-6
ASSLLPTGVGQPQH	TRBV7-2
ASSFRGSGRANSNQPQH	TRBV5-6
ASSSNSGRDGVYEQY	TRBV7-9
ASSLGDRTYPSDTQY	TRBV11-3
ASRLAGGPPDTQY	TRBV3-1
ASREQGYQPQH	TRBV2